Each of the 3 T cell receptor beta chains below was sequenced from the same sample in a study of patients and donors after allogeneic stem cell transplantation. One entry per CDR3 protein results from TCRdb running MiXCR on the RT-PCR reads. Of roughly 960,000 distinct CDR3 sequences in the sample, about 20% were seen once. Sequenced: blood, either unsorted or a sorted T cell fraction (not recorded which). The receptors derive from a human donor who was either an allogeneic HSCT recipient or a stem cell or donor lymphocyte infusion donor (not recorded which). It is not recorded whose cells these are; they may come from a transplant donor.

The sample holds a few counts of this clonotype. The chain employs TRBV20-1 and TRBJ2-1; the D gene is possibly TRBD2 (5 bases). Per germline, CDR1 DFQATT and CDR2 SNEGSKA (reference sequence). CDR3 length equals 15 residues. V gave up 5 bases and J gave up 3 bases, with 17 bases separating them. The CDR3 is CSAQSLSAIYNEQFF. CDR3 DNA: TGCAGTGCTCAGTCGCTTAGCGCGATCTACAATGAGCAGTTCTTC.

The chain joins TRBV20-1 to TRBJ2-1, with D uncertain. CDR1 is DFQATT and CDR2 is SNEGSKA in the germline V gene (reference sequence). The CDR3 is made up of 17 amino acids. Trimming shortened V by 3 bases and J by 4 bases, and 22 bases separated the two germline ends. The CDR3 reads CSARTLRRGQIYNEQFF. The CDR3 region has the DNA TGCAGTGCTAGGACCTTGAGACGAGGCCAGATATACAATGAGCAGTTCTTC.

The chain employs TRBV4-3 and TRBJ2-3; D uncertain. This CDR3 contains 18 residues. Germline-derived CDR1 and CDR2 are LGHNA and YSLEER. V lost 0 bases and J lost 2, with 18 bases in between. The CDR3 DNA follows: TGCGCCAGCAGCCAAGATAAGTTTTGGGCGGAAGCCACAGATACGCAGTATTTT. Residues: CASSQDKFWAEATDTQYF.